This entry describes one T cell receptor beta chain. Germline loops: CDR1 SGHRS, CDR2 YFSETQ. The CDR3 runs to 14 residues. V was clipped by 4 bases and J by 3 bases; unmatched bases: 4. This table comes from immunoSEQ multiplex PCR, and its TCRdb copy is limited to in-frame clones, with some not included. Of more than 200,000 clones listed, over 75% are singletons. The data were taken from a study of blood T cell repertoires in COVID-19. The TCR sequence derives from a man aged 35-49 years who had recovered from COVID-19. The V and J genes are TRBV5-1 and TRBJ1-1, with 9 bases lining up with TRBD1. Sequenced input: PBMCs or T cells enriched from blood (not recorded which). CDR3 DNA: TGCGCCAGCAGCCCAAGACAGGGGGACACTGAAGCTTTCTTT. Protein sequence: CASSPRQGDTEAFF.